The next 28 T cell receptor beta chains were all read from a single sample in a study of T cells after yellow fever vaccination. TCRdb reprocessed the 5' RACE reads with MiXCR, giving one entry per CDR3 protein. Of roughly 170,000 distinct CDR3 sequences in the sample, 6.2% are singletons; the top ten hold less than 3.5%. The specimen was CD4+ T cells sorted from PBMCs, collected on the day of the first yellow fever vaccination. Receptors were obtained from a man aged 18 to 30 who received the YFV17D yellow fever vaccine.

This clonotype was seen a handful of times. The V and J genes are TRBV9 and TRBJ1-2; 11 bases align to TRBD1. CDR1 and CDR2 from the germline V gene are SGDLS and YYNGEE. This CDR3 is built from 17 residues. The junction had 9 bases not matched to a gene; V was cut back by 2 bases and J by 3 bases. CDR3: CASSVKGQGDRDYGYTF. In nucleotides, the CDR3 is TGTGCCAGCAGCGTGAAGGGACAGGGGGATAGGGACTATGGCTACACCTTC.

This clonotype was detected many times. This chain links TRBV7-2 with TRBJ1-1; D not certain. The germline gives CDR1 SGHTA, CDR2 FQGNSA. The CDR3 covers 14 residues. Trimming took 5 bases from V and 5 from J, leaving 15 bases between them. The CDR3 loop reads CASSAKRGETEAFF. CDR3 sequence (DNA): TGTGCCAGCAGCGCTAAGCGGGGAGAGACTGAAGCTTTCTTT. The whole variable domain, filled in from reference TRBV7-2 and TRBJ1-1, reads GAGVSQSPSNKVTEKGKDVELRCDPISGHTALYWYRQSLGQGLEFLIYFQGNSAPDKSGLPSDRFSAERTGGSVSTLTIQRTQQEDSAVYLCASSAKRGETEAFFGQGTRLTVV.

In the case of this clonotype: Possible read error: a much larger clone is one base away. The chain couples TRBV15 to TRBJ2-5; no definite D call. V lost 0 bases, J lost 7 bases, and 9 bases lay in between. The CDR3 runs to 13 residues. Germline CDR1 and CDR2: LNHNV and YYDKDF (reference sequence). The CDR3 loop reads CATSRDPFGTQYF. CDR3 coding DNA: TGTGCCACCAGCAGAGATCCCTTTGGGACCCAGTACTTC.

The chain has TRBV20-1 and TRBJ1-6, with D hard to call. Germline CDR1 DFQATT, CDR2 SNEGSKA (reference sequence). The CDR3 has 16 residues. Deletions cut 2 bases from V and 10 bases from J, with 21 bases between. The CDR3 coding sequence is TGCAGTGCTAGACCTGGGAGTTCCTGGCAAAGGTCACCCCTCCACTTT. This encodes CSARPGSSWQRSPLHF.

This sequence joins TRBV11-1 and TRBJ1-3, with 12 positions matching TRBD1. CDR3 length equals 20 residues. The germline CDR1 and CDR2 sequences are SGHAT and FQDESV (reference sequence). After removal of 5 bases from V and 0 bases from J, the junction contained 14 bases not matched to a gene. DNA for the CDR3: TGTGCCAGCAGCGGCCGGGACAGGGGGCCTCGCGTGCTCTCTGGAAACACCATATATTTT. It translates to CASSGRDRGPRVLSGNTIYF.

This clonotype was picked up many times. This chain connects TRBV20-1 to TRBJ2-1; D gene ambiguous. Germline V gene data show CDR1 as DFQATT and CDR2 as SNEGSKA (reference sequence). With 0 bases removed from V and 6 bases from J, the gap between germline ends came to 12 bases. CDR3 length: 14 residues. The CDR3 DNA follows: TGCAGTGCTAGAGATCATTCGATAGGCAATGAGCAGTTCTTC. Translation gives CSARDHSIGNEQFF.

This clonotype was seen more than once but under ten times. The chain links TRBV7-3 to TRBJ2-3; D is undetermined. Trimming removed 4 bases from V and 9 bases from J, with 14 bases in between. Germline CDR1 SGHTA, CDR2 FQGTGA. The CDR3 length is 13 residues. The CDR3 DNA sequence: TGTGCCAGCAGCTCCCACCTCACTGAAACGCAGTATTTT. This sequence encodes CASSSHLTETQYF. Variable domain in full (rest from reference TRBV7-3 and TRBJ2-3): GAGVSQTPSNKVTEKGKYVELRCDPISGHTALYWYRQSLGQGPEFLIYFQGTGAADDSGLPNDRFFAVRPEGSVSTLKIQRTERGDSAVYLCASSSHLTETQYFGPGTRLTVL.

This clonotype showed up just a few times. The rearrangement uses TRBV7-3 and TRBJ2-3, with 11 bases that match TRBD2. In germline, CDR1 is SGHTA, CDR2 FQGTGA. V lost 2 bases to trimming and J lost 0 bases; unmatched junction nucleotides: 7. The CDR3 extends over 18 amino acids. CDR3 sequence reads: CASSLWASGGTSTDTQYF. CDR3 sequence (DNA): TGTGCCAGCAGCTTATGGGCTAGCGGGGGGACTAGCACAGATACGCAGTATTTT.

The V call is TRBV18, the J call TRBJ1-2; D is ambiguous. The germline CDR1 and CDR2 sequences are KGHSH and LQKENI. This CDR3 spans 13 amino acids. V dropped 3 bases and J dropped 8 bases, with 13 bases sitting between them. This chain's CDR3 is CASSPLGSGGYTF. CDR3 coding DNA: TGTGCCAGCTCACCGTTAGGGTCTGGAGGCTACACCTTC.

The rearrangement joins TRBV12-3 or TRBV12-4 to TRBJ1-2, with D uncertain. Trimming shortened V by 1 base and J by 8 bases, and 14 bases separated the two germline ends. The CDR3 has 14 residues. CDR3 sequence reads: CASSLVGGPTGYTF. Written as DNA, the CDR3 is TGTGCCAGCAGTTTAGTGGGAGGGCCGACGGGCTACACCTTC.

This clonotype was counted many times. The CDR3 DNA is TGTGCCAGCAGATCGGACAGGGGTAGGACAGATACGCAGTATTTT. It codes for CASRSDRGRTDTQYF. The chain carries TRBV6-5 and TRBJ2-3, with 9 bases lining up with TRBD1. CDR1 and CDR2 (germline): MNHEY, SVGAGI. J gave up 3 bases and V 6 bases, and 7 bases lay outside the gene matches. CDR3 size: 15 residues.

This clonotype was counted at least ten times. The rearrangement uses TRBV7-3 and TRBJ2-1; maybe TRBD2 (5 bases). CDR1 SGHTA and CDR2 FQGTGA come from the germline V gene. The CDR3 is 13 amino acids. With 5 bases removed from V and 7 bases from J, the gap between germline ends came to 12 bases. DNA for the CDR3: TGTGCCAGCAGCCTCACTCGGGGAAATGAGCAGTTCTTC. Translated: CASSLTRGNEQFF. The whole variable domain, filled in from reference TRBV7-3 and TRBJ2-1, reads GAGVSQTPSNKVTEKGKYVELRCDPISGHTALYWYRQSLGQGPEFLIYFQGTGAADDSGLPNDRFFAVRPEGSVSTLKIQRTERGDSAVYLCASSLTRGNEQFFGPGTRLTVL.

The V and J genes are TRBV5-1 and TRBJ2-2, with D perhaps matching TRBD1 or TRBD2 (6 bases each). The CDR3 is made up of 16 amino acids. V was cut by 2 bases and J by 4 bases, with 15 bases left in between. In germline, CDR1 is SGHRS, CDR2 YFSETQ. The CDR3 DNA sequence: TGCGCCAGCAGCTTTCGGGGGCAGCGTGGCACCGGGGAGCTGTTTTTT. Translated, it gives CASSFRGQRGTGELFF.

This clonotype was seen repeatedly, ten times or more. The chain couples TRBV7-8 to TRBJ2-3; D may be TRBD1 (6 bases). This CDR3 is built from 18 residues. V was cut by 1 base and J by 4 bases, with 21 bases left in between. CDR1 and CDR2 (germline): SGHVS, FQNEAQ. In nucleotides, the CDR3 is TGTGCCAGCAGCTTAGTGTCGGAGTACAGGGTTCGGGCAGATACGCAGTATTTT. This translates into CASSLVSEYRVRADTQYF.

This clonotype has a count of ten or more. This sequence joins TRBV24-1 and TRBJ2-3, with D tentatively TRBD1 (5 bases). The V gene's germline CDR1 is KGHDR and CDR2 SFDVKD. This CDR3 comprises 15 residues. Trimming removed 3 bases from V and 3 bases from J, with 12 bases in between. CDR3 DNA sequence: TGTGCCACCAGTGATATCCAGGGTTGGACAGATACGCAGTATTTT. Amino acid sequence: CATSDIQGWTDTQYF.

This clonotype was detected only a few times. The chain has TRBV20-1 and TRBJ2-3; 10 bases fit TRBD2. J gave up 0 bases and V 4 bases, and 7 bases lay outside the gene matches. This CDR3 comprises 16 residues. CDR1 DFQATT and CDR2 SNEGSKA come from the germline V gene (reference sequence). CDR3 sequence (DNA): TGCAGTGCTATAGCGGGGGGCCTAACTAGCACAGATACGCAGTATTTT. It encodes CSAIAGGLTSTDTQYF.

The gene calls are TRBV4-1 and TRBJ1-2; 7 bases line up with TRBD1. There are 16 residues in the CDR3. CDR1 and CDR2 (germline): MGHRA, YSYEKL. J lost 2 bases, V lost 2 bases, and 8 bases had no gene match. Here the CDR3 DNA reads TGCGCCAGCAGCCAACCCCGTAGGGGGCTCAACTATGGCTACACCTTC. Its protein is CASSQPRRGLNYGYTF.

This clonotype was counted ten times or more. The chain links TRBV5-4 to TRBJ1-2; D ambiguous. The germline V gene encodes CDR1 SGHNT and CDR2 YYREEE (reference sequence). Trimming stripped 4 bases from V and 2 bases from J, with 9 bases between. This CDR3 is built from 13 residues. The CDR3 loop reads CASSGPGNYGYTF. CDR3 in DNA: TGTGCCAGCAGCGGCCCTGGAAACTATGGCTACACCTTC.

This clonotype was observed a few times. This sequence joins TRBV25-1 and TRBJ2-5; 7 bases fit TRBD2. With V trimmed by 2 bases and J by 3 bases, 0 bases remained unmatched. The CDR3 runs 13 residues. Looked up from germline, CDR1 is MGHDK and CDR2 is SYGVNS. CDR3 sequence reads: CASSELAEETQYF. In DNA, the CDR3 is TGTGCCAGCAGTGAACTAGCGGAAGAGACCCAGTACTTC.

The J gene is TRBJ2-2, the V gene TRBV7-8; 7 positions agree with TRBD1. The CDR3 covers 15 residues. The J segment lost 6 bases and the V segment lost 6 bases, leaving 10 bases of the junction unmatched. Germline values: CDR1 SGHVS, CDR2 FQNEAQ. The CDR3 bases are TGTGCCAGCAGACTTGACAGGGTCAAGTCCGGGGAGCTGTTTTTT. It translates to CASRLDRVKSGELFF.

This clonotype occurred many times. The gene calls are TRBV5-5 and TRBJ2-1; no reliable D call. This CDR3 has 15 amino acids. V was cut by 1 base and J by 8 bases, with 16 bases left in between. Germline V gives CDR1 SGHKS, CDR2 YYEKEE (reference sequence). The CDR3 spells CASSLRLVPWDEQFF. The CDR3 nucleotides read TGTGCCAGCAGCTTGCGGCTGGTCCCCTGGGATGAGCAGTTCTTC. Based on the CDR3 plus reference TRBV5-5 and TRBJ2-1, the full variable domain is DAGVTQSPTHLIKTRGQQVTLRCSPISGHKSVSWYQQVLGQGPQFIFQYYEKEERGRGNFPDRFSARQFPNYSSELNVNALLLGDSALYLCASSLRLVPWDEQFFGPGTRLTVL.

The chain is built from TRBV7-2 and TRBJ1-1; D gene uncertain. The CDR3 runs 13 residues. In germline, CDR1 is SGHTA, CDR2 FQGNSA. With 4 bases removed from V and 1 base from J, the gap between germline ends came to 7 bases. CDR3 nucleotides: TGTGCCAGCAGCTGGGCCCAGAACACTGAAGCTTTCTTT. It specifies CASSWAQNTEAFF.

This clonotype has at least ten counts. This chain links TRBV4-3 with TRBJ2-7; D remains unclear. V lost 1 base, J lost 1 base, and 8 bases lay in between. CDR3 length equals 14 residues. Germline CDR1 LGHNA, CDR2 YSLEER. CDR3 sequence (DNA): TGCGCCAGCAGCCAAGGGCGATTGTCCTACGAGCAGTACTTC. It codes for CASSQGRLSYEQYF.

The chain links TRBV5-1 to TRBJ2-7; maybe TRBD1 (6 bases). The germline V gene encodes CDR1 SGHRS and CDR2 YFSETQ. The CDR3 is made up of 17 amino acids. The V and J ends lost 2 bases and 3 bases respectively, with 21 bases between them. The CDR3 coding sequence is TGCGCCAGCAGCTTAAGCCTCCAACAGGGAAAGTACTACGAGCAGTACGTC. Translated, it gives CASSLSLQQGKYYEQYV.

In regard to this clonotype: Just one base apart from a much larger clone, this may be a read error. The rearrangement uses TRBV3-1 and TRBJ2-4; TRBD2 agrees at 7 bases. This CDR3 has 15 residues. Germline CDR1 LGHDT, CDR2 YNNKEL (reference sequence). The CDR3 region is CSSSQDSGIGNIQYF. The CDR3 nucleotides read TGTTCCAGCAGCCAAGACAGCGGGATAGGGAACATTCAGTACTTC.

The table lists this clonotype with many counts. The chain carries TRBV4-1 and TRBJ2-3; 9 bases line up with TRBD1. CDR3 length: 17 residues. J gave up 6 bases and V 0 bases, and 10 bases lay outside the gene matches. Germline V gene sequence: CDR1 MGHRA, CDR2 YSYEKL. CDR3 residues: CASSQDPPDRGEDTQYF. CDR3 bases: TGCGCCAGCAGCCAAGATCCGCCGGACAGGGGCGAGGATACGCAGTATTTT.

This clonotype was picked up many times. The chain links TRBV20-1 to TRBJ2-1; 10 bases match TRBD1. Looked up from germline, CDR1 is DFQATT and CDR2 is SNEGSKA (reference sequence). CDR3 size: 11 residues. Unmatched junction bases numbered 2, after V lost 3 bases and J lost 12 bases. The CDR3 loop is CSARDRGVQFF. CDR3 DNA sequence: TGCAGTGCTAGGGACAGGGGGGTGCAGTTCTTC.

This clonotype occurred a few times. V and J are TRBV7-3 and TRBJ1-3; D is undetermined. This CDR3 has 13 residues. Germline lookup yields CDR1 SGHTA and CDR2 FQGTGA. Trimming shortened V by 5 bases and J by 4 bases, and 9 bases separated the two germline ends. The DNA of the CDR3 is TGTGCCAGCAGCCCCAGCTACGGAAACACCATATATTTT. Protein sequence: CASSPSYGNTIYF.